The clone carrying this T cell receptor (beta chain) was observed many times. As yet, its antigen is unknown. A process of 5'RACE template switching, which added a universal primer site and UMIs, was used to make TCR cDNA. TCRdb ran MiXCR on the 5' RACE reads and lists one entry per CDR3 protein. Here the sample spans 90,000 to 150,000 distinct CDR3 sequences, around 7.2% being singletons. This specimen belongs to a study of T cells after yellow fever vaccination. V gave up 3 bases and J gave up 0 bases, with 6 bases separating them. The CDR3 sequence is 13 residues long. Germline V CDR1 and CDR2: SGHRS, YFSETQ. Findings of the study overall: Although most clonotypes did not, a small share appeared in both CD4 and CD8 compartments. Reappearance after the booster was seen for most primary-vaccination clones, at 95% to 96% CD4 and roughly 90% CD8. Abundant contaminating clonotypes from the bulk population could appear in FACS-sorted repertoires.

The source of this sequence is a young man who received the YFV17D yellow fever vaccine. The sequencing used CD4+ T cells sorted from PBMCs, collected approximately 40 days after the first yellow fever vaccination. This chain uses TRBV5-1 with TRBJ2-5, with a possible D match to TRBD1 (6 bases). This CDR3 reads CASSWDNQETQYF. The CDR3 region has the DNA TGCGCCAGCAGCTGGGACAACCAAGAGACCCAGTACTTC.